This T cell receptor beta chain was recovered during a study of CD4 T cells in relation to SARS-CoV-2 and coronaviruses (dated by TCRdb to the early 2020s). Broadly, across the study: In the ViraFEST assay, PBMCs were cultured with antigen for less than 12 days, after which TCR beta CDR3s were sequenced to identify clonal expansions specific to the antigen. A different, Illumina-based TCR-beta assay was used to sequence expansion assays from other donors in the study. Memory CD4+ T cell crossreactivity between SARS-CoV-2 and common cold coronavirus spike proteins was assessed at the TCR clonotype level in the study. Of the approximately 12 convalescent patients, 8 were male and 4 were female, and two of the subjects were Hispanic. The full convalescent cohort of more than ten patients had a median age of around 39 years, ranging from 21 to 72 years. Shared crossreactive spike epitopes were mapped to their HLA restriction using patient-derived lymphoblastoid cell lines. The Adaptive Biotechnologies TCR-sequencing kit was used to sequence samples from three pre-COVID donors and the naive versus memory experiments, while other data came from Illumina-based sequencing.

CEF-cultured naive and memory CD4+ T cell DNA received survey-level immunoSEQ TCR-beta sequencing. Turning to the authors' computational methods: During preprocessing, nonproductive sequences were removed, along with CDR3s that did not begin with C, did not end with F or W, or were shorter than 7 amino acids. The MANAFEST web app identified antigen-specific clonotypes based on expansion compared with the reference and other culture wells. A clone counted as positive if significantly expanded in 2 of 3 replicate wells versus the reference culture at FDR below 0.05. A further requirement for positive clones was significant expansion compared with all other tandem wells, along with an odds ratio above 5. Cultured and uncultured naive and memory CD4+ repertoires were searched for CDR3s previously identified as spike- and CEF-reactive. CDR3 homology was quantified as pairwise Levenshtein distance, calculated with the stringdist R package after three terminal residues were trimmed from each end. TCRdb retrieved this table from immuneACCESS and kept in-frame rearrangements only. Not all clones are present; in checked studies, unresolved V genes account for under half, and no reason is known for the remainder. V and J calls and clone size follow that table, whereas D and trimming were derived from the DNA. This sample lists 30,000 to 40,000 clones; 60% to 85% were detected once. In total, the top ten clones hold about 20% of the sample.

As for this clone: What antigen it recognizes has not been identified. Per-base qualities were not stored, and no clone one base away is much larger.

The CDR3 starts with the cysteine, ends with the phenylalanine, and has 15 residues. Here the CDR3 DNA is all that survives: 45 bases in frame from base 1. Sequences SNHLY (CDR1) and FYNNEI (CDR2) are obtained from the germline V gene. V lost 6 bases and J lost 5 bases, and the count of bases not matched to a germline gene is 6. The paper as a whole reports these results and caveats: Sequencing naive versus memory cells indicated that the assay picks up memory recall responses, not primary responses primed during culture. Because no donor provided both pre-pandemic and post-infection samples, tracing the source of pre-existing responses was limited. Significantly weaker SARS-CoV-2-driven expansion was shown by crossreactive clones than by monoreactive clones, consistent with antigenic imprinting. Small numbers of patients and of tested TCRs limited the study. Roughly 64% of donors had memory CD4+ clonotypes that crossrecognized SARS-CoV-2 and at least one common cold coronavirus spike. Crossreactivity analysis was centred on spike protein, so crossreactivity against other viral proteins was not assessed.

To separate naive from memory CD4+ T cells, cryopreserved PBMCs first underwent CD4 enrichment and then EasySep naive CD4+ T cell enrichment. Sorted naive or memory CD4+ T cells (around 9.6 x 10^4) were cultured 1:1 with T cell-depleted PBMCs and CEF peptides for around ten days. In general, triplicate replicate wells were used for every peptide culture condition. Ficoll-Paque PLUS gradient centrifugation was used to isolate PBMCs from either whole blood or leukapheresis product. The PBMCs went either fresh into the expansion assay or into cryopreservation at -140 degrees C. The QIAamp Micro DNA Kit was used to extract genomic DNA from the CD4+ T cells.

The sequenced material came from memory CD4+ T cells from PBMCs, cultured in vitro. In light of the paper, this sample's cell subset or site label describes: memory (non-naive) CD4+ T cells. This chain is built from TRBV2 and TRBJ2-1; 11 bases in between match TRBD1. This receptor was identified in an adult with COVID-19. For the CDR3, the sequence is CASRTGQGVNNEQFF. The DNA sequence is TGTGCCAGCAGAACGGGACAGGGGGTTAACAATGAGCAGTTCTTC. With the portions outside the CDR3 filled from the reference TRBV2 and TRBJ2-1 genes, the complete variable region becomes EPEVTQTPSHQVTQMGQEVILRCVPISNHLYFYWYRQILGQKVEFLVSFYNNEISEKSEIFDDQFSVERPDGSNFTLKIRSTKLEDSAMYFCASRTGQGVNNEQFFGPGTRLTVL.